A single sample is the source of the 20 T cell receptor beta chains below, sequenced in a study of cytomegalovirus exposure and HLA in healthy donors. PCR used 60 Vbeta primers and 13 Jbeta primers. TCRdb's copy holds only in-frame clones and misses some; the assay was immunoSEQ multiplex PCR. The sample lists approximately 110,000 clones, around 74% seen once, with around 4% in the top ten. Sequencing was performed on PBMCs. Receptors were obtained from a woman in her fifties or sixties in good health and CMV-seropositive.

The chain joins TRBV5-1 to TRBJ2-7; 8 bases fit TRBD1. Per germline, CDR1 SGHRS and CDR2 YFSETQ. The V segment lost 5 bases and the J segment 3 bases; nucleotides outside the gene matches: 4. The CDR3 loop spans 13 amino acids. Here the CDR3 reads CASRITGGYEQYF. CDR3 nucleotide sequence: TGCGCCAGCAGAATCACAGGGGGCTACGAGCAGTACTTC.

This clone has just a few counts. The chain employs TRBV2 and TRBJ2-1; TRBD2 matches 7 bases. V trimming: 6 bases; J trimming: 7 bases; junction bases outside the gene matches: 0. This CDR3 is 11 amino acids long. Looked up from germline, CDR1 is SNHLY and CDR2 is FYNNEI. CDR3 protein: CASRGGNEQFF. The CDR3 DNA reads TGTGCCAGCAGGGGGGGGAATGAGCAGTTCTTC.

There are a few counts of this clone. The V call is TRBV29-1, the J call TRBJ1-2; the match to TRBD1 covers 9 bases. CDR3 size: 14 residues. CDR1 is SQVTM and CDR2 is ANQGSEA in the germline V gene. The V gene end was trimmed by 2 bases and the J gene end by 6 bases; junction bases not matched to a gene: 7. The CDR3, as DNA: TGCAGCGTTGAACCCTCCGGGACAGGGAATGGCTACACCTTC. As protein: CSVEPSGTGNGYTF.

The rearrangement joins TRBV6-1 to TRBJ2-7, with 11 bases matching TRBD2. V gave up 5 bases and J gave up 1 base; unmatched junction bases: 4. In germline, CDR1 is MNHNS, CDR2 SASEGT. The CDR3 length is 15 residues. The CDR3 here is CASSSGTSGSYEQYF. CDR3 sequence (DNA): TGTGCCAGCAGTTCCGGGACTAGCGGTTCCTACGAGCAGTACTTC.

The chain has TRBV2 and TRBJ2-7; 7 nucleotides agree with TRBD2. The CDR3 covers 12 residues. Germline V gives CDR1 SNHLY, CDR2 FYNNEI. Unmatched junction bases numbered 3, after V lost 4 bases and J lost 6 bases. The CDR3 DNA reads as TGTGCCAGCAGTGGTTCGGGAGGCGAGCAGTACTTC. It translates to CASSGSGGEQYF.

This CDR3 is CASSEGLAGSYEQYF. CDR3 in DNA: TGTGCCAGCAGCGAGGGACTAGCGGGTTCCTACGAGCAGTACTTC. J is TRBJ2-5 and V is TRBV9, with 12 bases aligning to TRBD2. The closer fit of TRBJ2-7 to the DNA end suggests the J call may be wrong. CDR1 and CDR2 (germline): SGDLS, YYNGEE. CDR3 length: 15 residues.

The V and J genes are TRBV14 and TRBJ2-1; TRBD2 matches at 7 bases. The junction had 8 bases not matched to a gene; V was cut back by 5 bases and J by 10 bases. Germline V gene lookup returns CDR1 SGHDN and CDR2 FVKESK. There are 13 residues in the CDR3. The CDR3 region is CASSYSAGREQFF. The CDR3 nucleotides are TGTGCCAGCAGCTACTCAGCGGGGAGGGAGCAGTTCTTC. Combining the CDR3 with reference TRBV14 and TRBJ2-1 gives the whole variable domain EAGVTQFPSHSVIEKGQTVTLRCDPISGHDNLYWYRRVMGKEIKFLLHFVKESKQDESGMPNNRFLAERTGGTYSTLKVQPAELEDSGVYFCASSYSAGREQFFGPGTRLTVL.

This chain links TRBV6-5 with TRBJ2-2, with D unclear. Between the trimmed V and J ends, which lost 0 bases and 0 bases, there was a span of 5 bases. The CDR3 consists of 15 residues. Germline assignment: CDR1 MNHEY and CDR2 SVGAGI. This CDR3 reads CASSYSAANTGELFF. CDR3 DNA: TGTGCCAGCAGTTACTCGGCAGCGAACACCGGGGAGCTGTTTTTT.

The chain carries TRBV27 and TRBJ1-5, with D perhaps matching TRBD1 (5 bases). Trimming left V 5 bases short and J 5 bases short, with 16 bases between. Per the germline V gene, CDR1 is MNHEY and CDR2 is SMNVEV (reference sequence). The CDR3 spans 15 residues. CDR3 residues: CASSLQGRSDQPQHF. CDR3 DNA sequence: TGTGCCAGCAGTCTTCAGGGCAGGAGCGATCAGCCCCAGCATTTT.

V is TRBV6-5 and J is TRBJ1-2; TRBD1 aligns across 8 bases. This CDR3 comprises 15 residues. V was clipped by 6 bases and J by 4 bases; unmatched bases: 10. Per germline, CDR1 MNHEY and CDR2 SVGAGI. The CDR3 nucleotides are TGTGCCAGCAGCTCCCCAAAGACAGGGGCCTATGGCTACACCTTC. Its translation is CASSSPKTGAYGYTF.

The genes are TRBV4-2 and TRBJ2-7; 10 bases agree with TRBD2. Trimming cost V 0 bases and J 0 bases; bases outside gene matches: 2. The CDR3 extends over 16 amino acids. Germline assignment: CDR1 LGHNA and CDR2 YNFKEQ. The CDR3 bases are TGTGCCAGCAGCCAAGATACTAGCGGGGCCTCCTACGAGCAGTACTTC. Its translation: CASSQDTSGASYEQYF.

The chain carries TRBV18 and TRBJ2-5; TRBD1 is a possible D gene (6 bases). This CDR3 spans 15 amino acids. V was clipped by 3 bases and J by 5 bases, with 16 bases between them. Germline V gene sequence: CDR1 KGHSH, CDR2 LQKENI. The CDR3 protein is CASSPIGGSRETQYF. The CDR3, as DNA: TGTGCCAGCTCACCGATAGGGGGATCTCGGGAGACCCAGTACTTC.

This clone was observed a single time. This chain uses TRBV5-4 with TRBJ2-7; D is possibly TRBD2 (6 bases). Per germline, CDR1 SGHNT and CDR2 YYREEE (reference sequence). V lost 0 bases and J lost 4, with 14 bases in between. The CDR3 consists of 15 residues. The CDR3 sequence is CASSLGGGAGYEQYF. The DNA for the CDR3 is TGTGCCAGCAGCTTGGGGGGCGGGGCCGGTTACGAGCAGTACTTC. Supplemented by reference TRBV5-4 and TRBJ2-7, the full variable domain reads ETGVTQSPTHLIKTRGQQVTLRCSSQSGHNTVSWYQQALGQGPQFIFQYYREEENGRGNFPPRFSGLQFPNYSSELNVNALELDDSALYLCASSLGGGAGYEQYFGPGTRLTVT.

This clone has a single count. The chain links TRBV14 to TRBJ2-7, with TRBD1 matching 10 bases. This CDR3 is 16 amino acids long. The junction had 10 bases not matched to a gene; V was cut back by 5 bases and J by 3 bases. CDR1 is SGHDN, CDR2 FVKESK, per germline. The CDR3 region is CASSNSGQGSYYEQYF. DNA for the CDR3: TGTGCCAGCAGCAATTCGGGACAGGGGAGCTACTACGAGCAGTACTTC.

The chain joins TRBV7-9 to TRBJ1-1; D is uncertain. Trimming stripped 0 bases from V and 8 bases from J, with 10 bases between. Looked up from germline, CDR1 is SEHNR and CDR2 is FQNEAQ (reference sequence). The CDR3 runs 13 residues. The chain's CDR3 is CASSLARQVEAFF. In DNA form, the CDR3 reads TGTGCCAGCAGCTTAGCTCGGCAGGTCGAAGCTTTCTTT.

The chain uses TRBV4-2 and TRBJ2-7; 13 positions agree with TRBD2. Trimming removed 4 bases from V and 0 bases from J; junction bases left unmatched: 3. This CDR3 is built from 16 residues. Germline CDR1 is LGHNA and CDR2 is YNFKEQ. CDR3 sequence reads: CASSLRTSGGSYEQYF. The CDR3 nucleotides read TGTGCCAGCAGCCTCCGGACTAGCGGGGGCTCCTACGAGCAGTACTTC.

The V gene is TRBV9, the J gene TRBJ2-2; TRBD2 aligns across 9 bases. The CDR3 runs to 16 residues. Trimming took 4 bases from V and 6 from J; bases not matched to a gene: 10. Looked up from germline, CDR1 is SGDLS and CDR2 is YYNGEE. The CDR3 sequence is CASSPLDSGGPGELFF. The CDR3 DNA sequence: TGTGCCAGCAGCCCTTTGGATAGCGGGGGCCCCGGGGAGCTGTTTTTT. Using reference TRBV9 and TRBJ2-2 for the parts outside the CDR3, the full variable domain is DSGVTQTPKHLITATGQRVTLRCSPRSGDLSVYWYQQSLDQGLQFLIQYYNGEERAKGNILERFSAQQFPDLHSELNLSSLELGDSALYFCASSPLDSGGPGELFFGEGSRLTVL.

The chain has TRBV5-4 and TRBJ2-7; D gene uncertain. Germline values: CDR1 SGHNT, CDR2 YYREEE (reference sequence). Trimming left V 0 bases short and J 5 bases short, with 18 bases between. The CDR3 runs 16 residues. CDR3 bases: TGTGCCAGCAGCTTGGGCGTTGTCGCAAATCTGGACGAGCAGTACTTC. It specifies CASSLGVVANLDEQYF.

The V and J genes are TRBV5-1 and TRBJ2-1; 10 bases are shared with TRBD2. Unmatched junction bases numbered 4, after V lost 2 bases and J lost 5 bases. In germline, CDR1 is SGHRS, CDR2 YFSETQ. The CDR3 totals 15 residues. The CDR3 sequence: CASSLGGLANNEQFF. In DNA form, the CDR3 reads TGCGCCAGCAGCTTAGGGGGACTAGCGAACAATGAGCAGTTCTTC.

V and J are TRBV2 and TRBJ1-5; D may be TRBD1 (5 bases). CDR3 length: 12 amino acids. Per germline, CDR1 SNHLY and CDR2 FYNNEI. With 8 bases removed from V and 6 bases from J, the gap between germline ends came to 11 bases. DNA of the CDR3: TGTGCCAGCTCAGGGATCTTTCAGCCCCAGCATTTT. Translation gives CASSGIFQPQHF.